This entry lists 25 T cell receptor beta chains sequenced from one sample in a study of blood T cell repertoires in COVID-19. Only in-frame clones appear in the TCRdb table, and some are missing; sequencing was by immunoSEQ multiplex PCR. The data contain around 150,000 clones, around four fifths of them seen just once; the ten biggest clones take up 7.3%. Sequencing was done on a sample of PBMCs or T cells enriched from blood (not recorded which). The receptors derive from a man aged 45-65 years who had recovered from COVID-19.

This clone has only one observation. V usage is TRBV7-2 and J usage is TRBJ2-1; tentatively, D is TRBD2 (5 bases). V was cut by 1 base and J by 10 bases, with 23 bases left in between. This CDR3 is 17 amino acids long. The germline gives CDR1 SGHTA, CDR2 FQGNSA. CDR3 nucleotides: TGTGCCAGCAGCTTAGAGTCCCGACGGGGAAGTCGGGGAGAGCAGTTCTTC. The encoded protein is CASSLESRRGSRGEQFF.

CDR3 sequence reads: CASSEGLAGATRFF. DNA of the CDR3: TGTGCCAGCAGCGAGGGACTAGCGGGGGCCACGAGATTCTTC. This chain uses TRBV14 with TRBJ2-1; 14 bases are shared with TRBD2. Germline loops: CDR1 SGHDN, CDR2 FVKESK. J lost 16 bases, V lost 5 bases, and 10 bases had no gene match. This CDR3 has 14 amino acids.

This clone was detected only a few times. V usage is TRBV29-1 and J usage is TRBJ2-5, with D possibly matching TRBD2 (5 bases). Germline CDR1 and CDR2: SQVTM and ANQGSEA. V shed 0 bases and J shed 7 bases, with 12 bases lying between them. CDR3 length equals 13 residues. CDR3 nucleotide sequence: TGCAGCGTTGAAGAGGAGGCCGGCGGGACCCAGTACTTC. Translated, it gives CSVEEEAGGTQYF.

The J gene is TRBJ2-1, the V gene TRBV12-3 or TRBV12-4; D may be TRBD2 (5 bases). There are 13 residues in the CDR3. The germline V and J ends were trimmed by 4 bases and 9 bases, with 13 bases remaining between them. CDR3 amino acids: CASSSWLAGEQFF. The CDR3, as DNA: TGTGCCAGCAGTTCCTGGCTAGCAGGTGAGCAGTTCTTC.

The CDR3 loop reads CAWIRPGGFGLVNTEAFF. CDR3 sequence (DNA): TGTGCCTGGATCCGTCCAGGGGGCTTTGGGTTGGTGAACACTGAAGCTTTCTTT. The V gene is TRBV30, the J gene TRBJ1-1, with 8 bases fitting TRBD1. The V and J ends lost 4 bases and 0 bases, in that order; junction bases with no gene match: 16. The CDR3 is made up of 18 amino acids. CDR1 is GTSNPN, CDR2 SVGIG, per germline (reference sequence).

The J gene is TRBJ2-3, the V gene TRBV4-2; TRBD2 aligns across 8 bases. The V gene's germline CDR1 is LGHNA and CDR2 YNFKEQ. V lost 5 bases, J lost 1 base, and 8 bases stayed unmatched. The CDR3 runs to 16 residues. The chain's CDR3 is CASSALLAGGTDTQYF. The CDR3 bases are TGTGCCAGCAGCGCACTTCTAGCGGGCGGCACAGATACGCAGTATTTT.

The genes are TRBV4-2 and TRBJ2-7; 9 nucleotides align to TRBD2. The CDR3 extends over 16 amino acids. The V and J ends lost 0 bases and 1 base, in that order; junction bases with no gene match: 4. Germline assignment: CDR1 LGHNA and CDR2 YNFKEQ. The CDR3 loop is CASSQEAGGRSYEQYF. The CDR3 region has the DNA TGTGCCAGCAGCCAAGAGGCGGGGGGGCGGTCCTACGAGCAGTACTTC.

The rearrangement uses TRBV30 and TRBJ2-1; possibly TRBD2 for D (6 bases). CDR3 length: 13 amino acids. The V end lost 2 bases, the J end lost 14 bases, and 19 bases lay between the germline ends. Germline V gene data show CDR1 as GTSNPN and CDR2 as SVGIG (reference sequence). Here the CDR3 DNA reads TGTGCCTGGAGTTCTGGACCTACGGGACTGAAGTTCTTC. Its translation is CAWSSGPTGLKFF. Full variable domain (remainder filled in from reference TRBV30 and TRBJ2-1): SQTIHQWPATLVQPVGSPLSLECTVEGTSNPNLYWYRQAAGRGLQLLFYSVGIGQISSEVPQNLSASRPQDRQFILSSKKLLLSDSGFYLCAWSSGPTGLKFFGPGTRLTVL.

V usage is TRBV7-9 and J usage is TRBJ2-5; 12 bases are a match to TRBD2. The CDR3 has 15 amino acids. Unmatched junction bases numbered 4, after V lost 3 bases and J lost 5 bases. The germline V gene encodes CDR1 SEHNR and CDR2 FQNEAQ (reference sequence). Here the CDR3 reads CASSLGTSGFETQYF. CDR3 DNA: TGTGCCAGCAGCTTGGGGACTAGCGGGTTTGAGACCCAGTACTTC. Together with reference TRBV7-9 and TRBJ2-5, the CDR3 gives the full variable domain: DTGVSQNPRHKITKRGQNVTFRCDPISEHNRLYWYRQTLGQGPEFLTYFQNEAQLEKSRLLSDRFSAERPKGSFSTLEIQRTEQGDSAMYLCASSLGTSGFETQYFGPGTRLLVL.

The chain has TRBV2 and TRBJ2-1, with 8 positions matching TRBD1. Germline lookup yields CDR1 SNHLY and CDR2 FYNNEI. The CDR3 has 15 amino acids. V lost 5 bases and J lost 7; bases outside the gene matches: 10. The CDR3 sequence is CASSLRQGARNEQFF. The CDR3 region has the DNA TGTGCCAGCAGTCTCCGGCAGGGGGCGCGTAATGAGCAGTTCTTC.

This sequence joins TRBV6-5 and TRBJ1-2; 10 nucleotides agree with TRBD1. V lost 0 bases and J lost 7; bases outside the gene matches: 2. Per the germline V gene, CDR1 is MNHEY and CDR2 is SVGAGI. There are 14 residues in the CDR3. CDR3 protein: CASSYSGTGAGYTF. The CDR3 DNA follows: TGTGCCAGCAGTTACTCCGGGACAGGGGCTGGCTACACCTTC.

The chain links TRBV3-1 (or the pseudogene TRBV3-2) to TRBJ1-5; tentatively, D is TRBD1 (6 bases). Looked up from germline, CDR1 is LGHDT and CDR2 is YNNKEL (reference sequence). Trimming pared 4 bases from V and 5 bases from J, leaving 9 bases between. The CDR3 sequence is 13 residues long. The CDR3 region is CASSRDNYQPQHF. The CDR3 DNA reads as TGTGCCAGCAGCCGGGACAACTATCAGCCCCAGCATTTT.

The chain combines TRBV6-5 with TRBJ1-5; no clear D gene. There are 15 residues in the CDR3. The germline gives CDR1 MNHEY, CDR2 SVGAGI. The germline V and J ends were trimmed by 2 bases and 4 bases, with 12 bases remaining between them. The CDR3 spells CASSYTLYGNQPQHF. The CDR3 nucleotides are TGTGCCAGCAGTTACACCTTATACGGGAATCAGCCCCAGCATTTT.

This chain links TRBV15 with TRBJ1-2, with 8 bases identical to TRBD1. V shed 0 bases and J 7 bases; nucleotides not matched to a gene: 4. CDR1 is LNHNV and CDR2 is YYDKDF in the germline V gene (reference sequence). The length of the CDR3 is 14 residues. CDR3 coding DNA: TGTGCCACCAGCAGAGAACAGGGGGTTAGTGGCTACACCTTC. Translation: CATSREQGVSGYTF.

This sequence joins TRBV11-3 and TRBJ2-3; 7 nucleotides align to TRBD2. The CDR3 sequence is 13 residues long. Germline CDR1 reads SGHNT; CDR2 reads YENEEA. The trim removed 3 bases at V and 4 bases at J, leaving 1 base unmatched. CDR3 in amino acids: CASSLGGADTQYF. Here the CDR3 DNA reads TGTGCCAGCAGCTTGGGGGGGGCAGATACGCAGTATTTT.

The chain recombines TRBV3-1 (or the pseudogene TRBV3-2) with TRBJ1-1, with D maybe TRBD1 (5 bases). CDR3 size: 14 residues. The germline CDR1 and CDR2 sequences are LGHDT and YNNKEL (reference sequence). The germline V and J ends were trimmed by 7 bases and 2 bases, with 14 bases remaining between them. CDR3 in amino acids: CASTLGADNTEAFF. CDR3 nucleotides: TGTGCCAGCACCCTTGGGGCCGATAACACTGAAGCTTTCTTT.

The gene calls are TRBV11-3 and TRBJ2-5; TRBD1 is a possible D gene (6 bases). Per germline, CDR1 SGHNT and CDR2 YENEEA. V shed 1 base and J shed 4 bases, with 13 bases lying between them. This CDR3 has 15 amino acids. The DNA of the CDR3 is TGTGCCAGCAGCTTAGGCGTGGGGGCCGGAGAGACCCAGTACTTC. It translates to CASSLGVGAGETQYF. Complete variable domain (other parts from reference TRBV11-3 and TRBJ2-5): EAGVVQSPRYKIIEKKQPVAFWCNPISGHNTLYWYLQNLGQGPELLIRYENEEAVDDSQLPKDRFSAERLKGVDSTLKIQPAELGDSAVYLCASSLGVGAGETQYFGPGTRLLVL.

This clone was detected once. The CDR3 DNA reads TGTGCCAGCAGCTTATTCCAGGGCGGTAGCAATCAGCCCCAGCATTTT. Amino acids: CASSLFQGGSNQPQHF. V usage is TRBV5-5 and J usage is TRBJ1-5, with D maybe TRBD1 (5 bases). CDR1 SGHKS and CDR2 YYEKEE come from the germline V gene (reference sequence). The ends were cut back, 2 bases at V and 0 bases at J, with 12 bases in the middle. This CDR3 spans 16 amino acids.

The chain uses TRBV7-2 and TRBJ1-1; TRBD1 matches at 8 bases. The CDR3 totals 16 residues. V trimming: 2 bases; J trimming: 0 bases; junction bases outside the gene matches: 5. Germline assignment: CDR1 SGHTA and CDR2 FQGNSA. The CDR3 is CASSLQGAAMNTEAFF. Here the CDR3 DNA reads TGTGCCAGCAGCTTACAGGGGGCAGCCATGAACACTGAAGCTTTCTTT.

The sample holds one count of this clone. The DNA of the CDR3 is TGCGCCAGCAGTCTCGCCTCTAGCGGGGCAGAGATCGTTAGCGAGACCCAGTACTTC. Translation: CASSLASSGAEIVSETQYF. This chain uses TRBV10-1 with TRBJ2-5; TRBD2 matches 9 bases. The V segment lost 5 bases and the J segment 5 bases; nucleotides outside the gene matches: 21. Germline lookup yields CDR1 WNHNN and CDR2 SYGVQD (reference sequence). CDR3 length: 19 amino acids.

The chain is built from TRBV27 and TRBJ1-2, with no clear D. The CDR3 is 15 residues long. Trimming cost V 0 bases and J 0 bases, with 8 bases left between them. Germline V CDR1 and CDR2: MNHEY, SMNVEV (reference sequence). DNA for the CDR3: TGTGCCAGCAGTTTATCCCTTGGAGCTAACTATGGCTACACCTTC. Its protein product is CASSLSLGANYGYTF.

Worth noting for this clone: A junction end diverges from the germline sequence, so it may reflect a read error. The genes are TRBV7-7 and TRBJ2-1, with 12 bases identical to TRBD1. Germline V gene data show CDR1 as SSHAT and CDR2 as FNYEAQ (reference sequence). This CDR3 has 15 residues. CDR3 amino acids: CASSLGTGGPNEQFF. The DNA for the CDR3 is TGTGCTAGCAGCTTGGGGACAGGGGGCCCCAATGAGCAGTTCTTC. Drawing the rest from reference TRBV7-7 and TRBJ2-1, the complete variable domain is GAGVSQSPRYKVTKRGQDVTLRCDPISSHATLYWYQQALGQGPEFLTYFNYEAQPDKSGLPSDRFSAERPEGSISTLTIQRTEQRDSAMYRCASSLGTGGPNEQFFGPGTRLTVL.

This rearrangement joins TRBV18 to TRBJ1-6, with D perhaps TRBD1 (5 bases). The germline V gene has CDR1 KGHSH and CDR2 LQKENI. Between the trimmed V and J ends, which lost 3 bases and 6 bases, there was a span of 6 bases. CDR3 length equals 13 residues. As DNA, the CDR3 is TGTGCCAGCTCACCCGACAGTAATTCACCCCTCCACTTT. This sequence encodes CASSPDSNSPLHF.

For the CDR3, the DNA is TGTGCCAGCAGCCGAGGGAGGGCAGGGCGGACAAATGAAAAACTGTTTTTT. Residues: CASSRGRAGRTNEKLFF. The rearrangement uses TRBV21-1 and TRBJ1-4. TRBV21-1 is noted as a pseudogene. The length of the CDR3 is 17 residues.

The V and J genes are TRBV27 and TRBJ1-5; 7 bases are shared with TRBD1. The germline V gene encodes CDR1 MNHEY and CDR2 SMNVEV (reference sequence). This CDR3 comprises 13 residues. V shed 7 bases and J 2 bases; nucleotides not matched to a gene: 2. CDR3 in DNA: TGTGCCAGCAAAGGACAGGGCAATCAGCCCCAGCATTTT. It codes for CASKGQGNQPQHF.